The 25 T cell receptor beta chains reported below all come from one sample, sequenced in a study of cytomegalovirus exposure and HLA in healthy donors. This PCR relied on a set of 60 Vbeta primers and 13 Jbeta primers. The method was immunoSEQ multiplex PCR; TCRdb's version includes in-frame clones alone and lacks a portion of them. The sample gives approximately 150,000 clones, 80% of which show up once; around 4.3% is in the top ten. The sample comprised PBMCs. These receptors all stem from a man aged 40-49 years in good health and CMV-seronegative.

Note on this clone: Sequence at one end of the junction differs from germline and may be a read error. The V gene is TRBV7-7, the J gene TRBJ2-3; perhaps TRBD1 as D (6 bases). Germline lookup yields CDR1 SSHAT and CDR2 FNYEAQ (reference sequence). The CDR3 contains 13 residues. Here the CDR3 reads CASSPGTTDTQYF. The CDR3 coding sequence is TGTGCTAGCAGCCCCGGGACAACAGATACGCAGTATTTT.

V usage is TRBV29-1 and J usage is TRBJ2-7; a weak D match, TRBD2 (6 bases). Germline V gene data show CDR1 as SQVTM and CDR2 as ANQGSEA. The CDR3 is 12 residues long. The V end lost 6 bases, the J end lost 5 bases, and 14 bases lay between the germline ends. CDR3 DNA sequence: TGCAGCGTCTCGGGCGGGGCCGACGAGCAGTACTTC. Translation: CSVSGGADEQYF.

This chain connects TRBV7-8 to TRBJ1-5; 8 bases align to TRBD1. This CDR3 region has 15 residues. V lost 3 bases to trimming and J lost 4 bases; unmatched junction nucleotides: 5. CDR1 SGHVS and CDR2 FQNEAQ come from the germline V gene. The CDR3 DNA reads as TGTGCCAGCAGCTTTGGGACAGGTCAAAATCAGCCCCAGCATTTT. Translation: CASSFGTGQNQPQHF.

This chain links TRBV6-5 with TRBJ1-3; 7 positions agree with TRBD1. This CDR3 is built from 15 residues. After removal of 5 bases from V and 0 bases from J, the junction contained 4 bases not matched to a gene. The germline gives CDR1 MNHEY, CDR2 SVGAGI. CDR3 coding DNA: TGTGCCAGCAGTACGGACAGGTTCTCTGGAAACACCATATATTTT. Its translation is CASSTDRFSGNTIYF.

The chain is built from TRBV10-2 and TRBJ2-7; the match to TRBD2 covers 7 bases. This CDR3 is built from 13 residues. V lost 10 bases to trimming and J lost 3 bases; unmatched junction nucleotides: 9. Germline V lookup: CDR1 WSHSY, CDR2 SAAADI. CDR3 sequence (DNA): TGCGCCACCCATCAAGCGGGGCTCTACGAGCAGTACTTC. Amino acids: CATHQAGLYEQYF.

The chain is built from TRBV28 and TRBJ1-6; 7 bases align to TRBD1. This CDR3 contains 16 residues. The germline V gene has CDR1 MDHEN and CDR2 SYDVKM. V dropped 5 bases and J dropped 0; count of bases not matched to a gene: 4. The CDR3 sequence is CASSQGGSSYNSPLHF. The CDR3 nucleotides are TGTGCCAGCAGTCAGGGGGGAAGCTCCTATAATTCACCCCTCCACTTT.

The CDR3 bases are TGTGCCAGCAGTTTAAACAAGAAGACCCAGTACTTC. Encoded protein: CASSLNKKTQYF. The chain joins TRBV28 to TRBJ2-5; no reliable D call. The germline V and J ends were trimmed by 2 bases and 6 bases, with 7 bases remaining between them. This CDR3 region has 12 residues. The germline V gene has CDR1 MDHEN and CDR2 SYDVKM.

This chain links TRBV25-1 with TRBJ2-7; D gene uncertain. Germline V gene data show CDR1 as MGHDK and CDR2 as SYGVNS. The CDR3 has 14 amino acids. Between the trimmed V and J ends, which lost 2 bases and 4 bases, there was a span of 12 bases. CDR3 in amino acids: CASSEVARKYEQYF. CDR3 DNA: TGTGCCAGCAGTGAAGTGGCGAGGAAATACGAGCAGTACTTC.

The chain links TRBV25-1 to TRBJ2-4; D is unclear. The CDR3 has 15 amino acids. V shed 5 bases and J shed 0 bases, with 11 bases lying between them. In germline, CDR1 is MGHDK, CDR2 SYGVNS. CDR3 bases: TGTGCCAGCAGTAGCGCTATCCTAGCCAAAAACATTCAGTACTTC. It translates to CASSSAILAKNIQYF.

The chain couples TRBV18 to TRBJ1-1; D uncertain. The CDR3 length is 16 residues. Germline V gene lookup returns CDR1 KGHSH and CDR2 LQKENI. The ends were cut back, 0 bases at V and 0 bases at J, with 11 bases in the middle. CDR3 residues: CASSPPGNSLNTEAFF. CDR3 in DNA: TGTGCCAGCTCACCACCAGGAAACAGCCTGAACACTGAAGCTTTCTTT.

The genes are TRBV7-5 and TRBJ2-2; the listed D gene, TRBD1, was not tested against the DNA. TRBV7-5 is a listed pseudogene. This CDR3 contains 17 residues. CDR3 sequence: CARRRKTGTGHSGELFF. DNA for the CDR3: TGTGCCAGAAGGCGCAAGACCGGGACAGGGCATTCCGGGGAGCTGTTTTTT.

This clone occurred a few times. The chain uses TRBV9 and TRBJ2-3; D is perhaps TRBD2 (6 bases). CDR1 and CDR2 from the germline V gene are SGDLS and YYNGEE. This CDR3 region has 14 residues. Between the trimmed V and J ends, which lost 0 bases and 4 bases, there was a span of 9 bases. The CDR3 bases are TGTGCCAGCAGCGTAGGGAGGGGAGCAGATACGCAGTATTTT. Encoded protein: CASSVGRGADTQYF.

This chain connects TRBV9 to TRBJ2-2; 11 bases are shared with TRBD1. The germline gives CDR1 SGDLS, CDR2 YYNGEE. This CDR3 contains 16 residues. V was clipped by 4 bases and J by 4 bases; unmatched bases: 6. The CDR3 coding sequence is TGTGCCAGCAGCCCCCGGACAGGGGGCGCCACCGGGGAGCTGTTTTTT. Encoded protein: CASSPRTGGATGELFF.

The chain joins TRBV5-1 to TRBJ2-1, with a weak D call TRBD1 (6 bases). This CDR3 is built from 13 residues. The germline CDR1 and CDR2 sequences are SGHRS and YFSETQ. With 5 bases removed from V and 5 bases from J, the gap between germline ends came to 11 bases. CDR3 bases: TGCGCCAGCAGTTCCGGACAGCACAATGAGCAGTTCTTC. Residues: CASSSGQHNEQFF.

This clone was counted between two and nine times. The J gene is TRBJ2-1, the V gene TRBV7-2; 8 bases fit TRBD2. With V trimmed by 1 base and J by 10 bases, 3 bases remained unmatched. The CDR3 sequence is 13 residues long. Germline loops: CDR1 SGHTA, CDR2 FQGNSA. The CDR3 loop is CASSLESSGEQFF. CDR3 nucleotides: TGTGCCAGCAGCTTAGAGTCTAGCGGGGAGCAGTTCTTC.

V and J are TRBV7-8 and TRBJ1-3; TRBD1 agrees at 7 bases. Germline lookup yields CDR1 SGHVS and CDR2 FQNEAQ. This CDR3 comprises 17 residues. V gave up 5 bases and J gave up 1 base; unmatched junction bases: 11. Written as DNA, the CDR3 is TGTGCCAGCAGCCCGAGGGACAGAACCGGGTCTGGAAACACCATATATTTT. Its translation is CASSPRDRTGSGNTIYF.

This clone was seen once. The rearrangement uses TRBV2 and TRBJ1-4; D gene unclear. Germline V CDR1 and CDR2: SNHLY, FYNNEI. The CDR3 is made up of 12 amino acids. V was shortened by 7 bases and J by 7 bases, with 10 bases between the two germline ends. CDR3 nucleotides: TGTGCCAGCACTGGACTAGGTGAAAAACTGTTTTTT. This sequence encodes CASTGLGEKLFF.

Only one count was recorded for this clone. This chain joins TRBV13 and TRBJ2-1, with 7 bases identical to TRBD1. J lost 6 bases, V lost 7 bases, and 6 bases had no gene match. The CDR3 loop spans 13 amino acids. From germline, CDR1 is PRHDT and CDR2 FYEKMQ (reference sequence). The CDR3 DNA reads as TGTGCCAGCAACAGGGGCCGTAGCAATGAGCAGTTCTTC. The encoded protein is CASNRGRSNEQFF.

The chain has TRBV6-5 and TRBJ2-1; the match to TRBD1 covers 7 bases. The CDR3 runs 15 residues. Germline CDR1 reads MNHEY; CDR2 reads SVGAGI. The J segment lost 5 bases and the V segment lost 7 bases, leaving 11 bases of the junction unmatched. The CDR3 loop reads CASTTRGGQHNEQFF. CDR3 nucleotide sequence: TGTGCCAGCACTACAAGAGGGGGACAGCACAATGAGCAGTTCTTC.

The rearrangement links TRBV7-9 to TRBJ2-3; 7 bases map to TRBD1. The CDR3 runs 14 residues. With 5 bases clipped from V and 0 bases from J, the junction kept 2 bases outside the gene matches. In germline, CDR1 is SEHNR, CDR2 FQNEAQ (reference sequence). Written as DNA, the CDR3 is TGTGCCAGCAGCCCGACAGGGAGCACAGATACGCAGTATTTT. Translated: CASSPTGSTDTQYF. The full variable domain, in which reference TRBV7-9 and TRBJ2-3 provide the parts outside the CDR3, is DTGVSQNPRHKITKRGQNVTFRCDPISEHNRLYWYRQTLGQGPEFLTYFQNEAQLEKSRLLSDRFSAERPKGSFSTLEIQRTEQGDSAMYLCASSPTGSTDTQYFGPGTRLTVL.

The chain joins TRBV6-4 to TRBJ1-6, with 9 bases fitting TRBD1. In germline, CDR1 is MRHNA, CDR2 SNTAGT. The V and J ends lost 4 bases and 10 bases, in that order; junction bases with no gene match: 5. CDR3 size: 14 residues. The CDR3 is CASSAGQGTSPLHF. CDR3 in DNA: TGTGCCAGCAGTGCCGGACAGGGGACCTCACCCCTCCACTTT.

This clone appeared a few times. The chain carries TRBV6-5 and TRBJ2-1, with 7 bases matching TRBD1. The CDR3 is 15 residues long. V gave up 4 bases and J gave up 0 bases; unmatched junction bases: 3. CDR1 MNHEY and CDR2 SVGAGI come from the germline V gene. CDR3 protein: CASSFRGSSYNEQFF. Written as DNA, the CDR3 is TGTGCCAGCAGTTTCAGGGGGAGCTCCTACAATGAGCAGTTCTTC.

The chain links TRBV7-8 to TRBJ1-1, with 9 bases identical to TRBD1. V gave up 3 bases and J gave up 1 base; unmatched junction bases: 3. The CDR3 is 15 amino acids. CDR1 is SGHVS and CDR2 is FQNEAQ in the germline V gene. The CDR3 region is CASSLGDRANTEAFF. The DNA for the CDR3 is TGTGCCAGCAGCTTGGGGGACAGGGCGAACACTGAAGCTTTCTTT.

This clone was detected a few times. This chain uses TRBV19 with TRBJ1-1; tentative D call: TRBD1 (5 bases). Germline loops: CDR1 LNHDA, CDR2 SQIVND (reference sequence). The length of the CDR3 is 15 residues. V lost 4 bases and J lost 1, with 13 bases in between. The CDR3 DNA is TGTGCCAGTAGTAAGCCCGGGGGGTGGAACACTGAAGCTTTCTTT. Translation gives CASSKPGGWNTEAFF.

V is TRBV9 and J is TRBJ1-2, with a weak D call TRBD1 (6 bases). Germline V gene sequence: CDR1 SGDLS, CDR2 YYNGEE. The CDR3 is made up of 14 amino acids. Between the trimmed V and J ends, which lost 4 bases and 8 bases, there was a span of 18 bases. The CDR3 DNA reads TGTGCCAGCAGCCCTCGTTGGGGGGGCAGGGGCTACACCTTC. The encoded protein is CASSPRWGGRGYTF.